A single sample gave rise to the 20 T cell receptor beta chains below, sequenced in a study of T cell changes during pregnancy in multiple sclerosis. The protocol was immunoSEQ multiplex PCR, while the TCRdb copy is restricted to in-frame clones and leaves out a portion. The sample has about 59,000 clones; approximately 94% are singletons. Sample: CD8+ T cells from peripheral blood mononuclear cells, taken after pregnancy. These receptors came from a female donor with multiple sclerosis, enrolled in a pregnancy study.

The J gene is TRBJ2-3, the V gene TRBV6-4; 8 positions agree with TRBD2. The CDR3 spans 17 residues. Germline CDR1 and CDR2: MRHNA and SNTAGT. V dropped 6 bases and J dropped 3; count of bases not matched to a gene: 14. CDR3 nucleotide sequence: TGTGCCAGCAGAGATTTAAGAACTAGCGGCATTACAGATACGCAGTATTTT. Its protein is CASRDLRTSGITDTQYF.

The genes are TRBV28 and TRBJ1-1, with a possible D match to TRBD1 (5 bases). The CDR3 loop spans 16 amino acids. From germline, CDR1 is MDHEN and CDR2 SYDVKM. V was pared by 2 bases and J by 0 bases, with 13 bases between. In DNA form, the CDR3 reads TGTGCCAGCAGTTTAGGCATGGGGCAGTTGAACACTGAAGCTTTCTTT. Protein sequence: CASSLGMGQLNTEAFF.

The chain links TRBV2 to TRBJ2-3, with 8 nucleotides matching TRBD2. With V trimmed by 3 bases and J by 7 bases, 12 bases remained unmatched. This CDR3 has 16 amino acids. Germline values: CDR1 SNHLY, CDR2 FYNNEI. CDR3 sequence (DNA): TGTGCCAGCAGTGAGTCCCTCAGCGGGAGTCGCAATACGCAGTATTTT. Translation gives CASSESLSGSRNTQYF.

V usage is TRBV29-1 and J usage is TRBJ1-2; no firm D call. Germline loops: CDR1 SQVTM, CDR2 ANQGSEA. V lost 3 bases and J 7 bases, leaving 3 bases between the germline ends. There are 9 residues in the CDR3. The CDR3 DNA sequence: TGCAGCGTTGATCTTGGCTACACCTTC. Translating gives CSVDLGYTF.

The CDR3: CASSWTHTEAFF. CDR3 bases: TGTGCCAGCAGCTGGACTCACACTGAAGCTTTCTTT. V usage is TRBV28 and J usage is TRBJ1-1; D is uncertain. The CDR3 sequence is 12 residues long. Trimming pared 6 bases from V and 3 bases from J, leaving 8 bases between. Germline loops: CDR1 MDHEN, CDR2 SYDVKM.

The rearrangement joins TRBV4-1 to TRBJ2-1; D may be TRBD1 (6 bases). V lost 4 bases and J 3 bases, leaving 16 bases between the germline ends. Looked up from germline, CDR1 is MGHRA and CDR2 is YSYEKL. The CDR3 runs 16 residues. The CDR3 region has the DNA TGCGCCAGCAGCCCGCTAGTGGGACAAAGCTACAATGAGCAGTTCTTC. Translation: CASSPLVGQSYNEQFF.

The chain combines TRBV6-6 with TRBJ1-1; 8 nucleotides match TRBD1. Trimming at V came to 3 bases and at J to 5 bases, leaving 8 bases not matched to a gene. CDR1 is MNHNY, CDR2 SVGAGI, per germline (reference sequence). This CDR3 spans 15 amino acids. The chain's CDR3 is CASSYSRQGWTEAFF. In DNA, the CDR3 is TGTGCCAGCAGTTATTCGCGACAGGGGTGGACTGAAGCTTTCTTT.

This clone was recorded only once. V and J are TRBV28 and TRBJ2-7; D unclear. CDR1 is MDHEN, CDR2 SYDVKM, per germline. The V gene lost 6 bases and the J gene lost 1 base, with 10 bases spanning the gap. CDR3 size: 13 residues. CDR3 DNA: TGTGCCAGCAGCGGAAGCGAGTCCTACGAGCAGTACTTC. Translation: CASSGSESYEQYF.

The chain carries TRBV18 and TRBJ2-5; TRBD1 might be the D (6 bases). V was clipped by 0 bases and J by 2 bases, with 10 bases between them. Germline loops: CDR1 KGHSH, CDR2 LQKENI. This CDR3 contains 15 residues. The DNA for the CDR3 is TGTGCCAGCTCACCACCCCTCGGACAGCAAGAGACCCAGTACTTC. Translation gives CASSPPLGQQETQYF.

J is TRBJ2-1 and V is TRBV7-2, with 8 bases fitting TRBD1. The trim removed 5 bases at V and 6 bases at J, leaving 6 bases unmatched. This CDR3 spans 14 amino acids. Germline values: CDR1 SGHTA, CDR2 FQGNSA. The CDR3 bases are TGTGCCAGCAGCGTAACTACAGGGGGCAATGAGCAGTTCTTC. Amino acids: CASSVTTGGNEQFF. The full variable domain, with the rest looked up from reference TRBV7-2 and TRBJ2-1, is GAGVSQSPSNKVTEKGKDVELRCDPISGHTALYWYRQSLGQGLEFLIYFQGNSAPDKSGLPSDRFSAERTGGSVSTLTIQRTQQEDSAVYLCASSVTTGGNEQFFGPGTRLTVL.

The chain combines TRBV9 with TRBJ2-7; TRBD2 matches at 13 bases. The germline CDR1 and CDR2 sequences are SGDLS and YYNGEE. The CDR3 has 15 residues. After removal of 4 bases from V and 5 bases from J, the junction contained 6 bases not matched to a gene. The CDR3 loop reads CASSPGTSGTHEQYF. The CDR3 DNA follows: TGTGCCAGCAGCCCCGGGACTAGCGGGACCCACGAGCAGTACTTC.

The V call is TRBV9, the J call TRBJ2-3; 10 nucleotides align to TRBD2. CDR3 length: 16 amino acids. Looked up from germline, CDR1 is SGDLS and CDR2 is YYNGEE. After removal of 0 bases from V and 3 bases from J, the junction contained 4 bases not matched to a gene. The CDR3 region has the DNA TGTGCCAGCAGCGTAGAGCTAGCGGGAGCTACAGATACGCAGTATTTT. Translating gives CASSVELAGATDTQYF. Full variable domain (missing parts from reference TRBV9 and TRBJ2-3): DSGVTQTPKHLITATGQRVTLRCSPRSGDLSVYWYQQSLDQGLQFLIQYYNGEERAKGNILERFSAQQFPDLHSELNLSSLELGDSALYFCASSVELAGATDTQYFGPGTRLTVL.

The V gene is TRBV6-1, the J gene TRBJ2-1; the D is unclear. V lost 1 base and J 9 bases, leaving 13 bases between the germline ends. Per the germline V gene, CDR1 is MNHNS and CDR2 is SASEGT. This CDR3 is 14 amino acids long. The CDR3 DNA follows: TGTGCCAGCAGTGAAGAAGCAGCCTGGAGTGAGCAGTTCTTC. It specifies CASSEEAAWSEQFF.

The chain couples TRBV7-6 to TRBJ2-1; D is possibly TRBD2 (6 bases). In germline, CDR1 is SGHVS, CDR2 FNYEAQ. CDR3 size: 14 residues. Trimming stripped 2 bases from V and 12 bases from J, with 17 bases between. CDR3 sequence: CASSLMTTGERQFF. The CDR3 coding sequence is TGTGCCAGCAGCTTAATGACGACGGGGGAACGGCAGTTCTTC.

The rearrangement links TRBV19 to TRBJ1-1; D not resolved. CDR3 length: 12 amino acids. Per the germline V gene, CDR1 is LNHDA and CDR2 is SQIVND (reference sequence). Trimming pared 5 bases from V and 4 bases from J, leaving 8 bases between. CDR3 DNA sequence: TGTGCCAGTAGTTGGCGGGGCACTGAAGCTTTCTTT. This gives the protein CASSWRGTEAFF.

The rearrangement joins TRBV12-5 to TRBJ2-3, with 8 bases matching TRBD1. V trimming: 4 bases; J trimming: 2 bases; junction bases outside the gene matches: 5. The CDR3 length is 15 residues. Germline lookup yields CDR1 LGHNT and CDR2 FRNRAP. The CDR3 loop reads CASGSTGGSTDTQYF. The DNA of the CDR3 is TGTGCTAGTGGTTCCACAGGGGGATCCACAGATACGCAGTATTTT.

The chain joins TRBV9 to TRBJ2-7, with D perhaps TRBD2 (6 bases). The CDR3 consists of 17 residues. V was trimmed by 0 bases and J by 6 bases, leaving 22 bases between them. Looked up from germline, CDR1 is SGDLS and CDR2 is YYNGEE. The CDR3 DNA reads TGTGCCAGCAGCGTAGACCCCACGAGCGGGTCGAGGGGCGAGCAGTACTTC. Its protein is CASSVDPTSGSRGEQYF. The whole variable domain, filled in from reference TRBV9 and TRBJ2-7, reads DSGVTQTPKHLITATGQRVTLRCSPRSGDLSVYWYQQSLDQGLQFLIQYYNGEERAKGNILERFSAQQFPDLHSELNLSSLELGDSALYFCASSVDPTSGSRGEQYFGPGTRLTVT.

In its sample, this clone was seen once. This CDR3 is CASSGPGQITEAFF. Written as DNA, the CDR3 is TGTGCCAGCAGCGGGCCGGGACAGATCACTGAAGCTTTCTTT. The chain joins TRBV7-9 to TRBJ1-1; 7 bases agree with TRBD1. Germline-derived CDR1 and CDR2 are SEHNR and FQNEAQ (reference sequence). V gave up 5 bases and J gave up 4 bases; unmatched junction bases: 7. The CDR3 has 14 residues.

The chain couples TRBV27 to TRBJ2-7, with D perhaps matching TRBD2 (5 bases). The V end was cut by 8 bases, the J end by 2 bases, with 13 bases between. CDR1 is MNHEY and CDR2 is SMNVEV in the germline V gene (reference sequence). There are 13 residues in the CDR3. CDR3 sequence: CASALGMPYEQYF. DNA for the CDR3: TGTGCCAGCGCCCTCGGGATGCCCTACGAGCAGTACTTC.

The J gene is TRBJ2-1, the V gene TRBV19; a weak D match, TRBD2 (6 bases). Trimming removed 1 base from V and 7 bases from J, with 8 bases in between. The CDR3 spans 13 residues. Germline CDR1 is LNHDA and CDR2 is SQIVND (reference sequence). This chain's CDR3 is CASSIGRGNEQFF. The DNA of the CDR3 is TGTGCCAGTAGTATAGGGAGGGGAAATGAGCAGTTCTTC.